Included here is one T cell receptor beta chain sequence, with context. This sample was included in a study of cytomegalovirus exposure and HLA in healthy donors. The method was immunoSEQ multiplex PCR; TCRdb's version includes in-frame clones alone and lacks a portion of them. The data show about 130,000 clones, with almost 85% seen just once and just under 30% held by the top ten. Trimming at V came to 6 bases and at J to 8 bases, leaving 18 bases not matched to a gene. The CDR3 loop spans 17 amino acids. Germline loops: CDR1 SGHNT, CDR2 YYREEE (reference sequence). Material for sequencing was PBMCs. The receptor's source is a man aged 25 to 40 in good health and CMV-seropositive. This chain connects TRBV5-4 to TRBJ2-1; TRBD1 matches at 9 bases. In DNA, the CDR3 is TGTGCCAGCAAACCGGGACAGGGATTCTTGATATCACATGAGCAGTTCTTC. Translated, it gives CASKPGQGFLISHEQFF. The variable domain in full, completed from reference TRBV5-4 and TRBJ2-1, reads ETGVTQSPTHLIKTRGQQVTLRCSSQSGHNTVSWYQQALGQGPQFIFQYYREEENGRGNFPPRFSGLQFPNYSSELNVNALELDDSALYLCASKPGQGFLISHEQFFGPGTRLTVL.